The clone carrying this TCR beta chain was picked up one time. Its antigen remains unidentified. Every donor was a healthy person donating bone marrow. 60 Vbeta and 13 Jbeta primers were used in PCR. The protocol was immunoSEQ multiplex PCR, while the TCRdb copy is restricted to in-frame clones and leaves out a portion. The sample includes roughly 100,000 clones, 83% seen only once; the top ten take roughly 6.1%. These data come from a study of cytomegalovirus exposure and HLA in healthy donors. Background on the study: In an early release, HLA-typed donors contributed about 80 million unique TCR sequences.

Overall study results and limits: It was shown in a later analysis that HLA-associated TCR beta chains were more clonally expanded than other, equally common chains.

Sequencing used PBMCs. The TCR originated in a man in his late teens or twenties in good health and CMV-seronegative.

CDR3 sequence reads: CSVDKGAGDEKLFF. The CDR3 bases are TGCAGCGTTGATAAGGGGGCTGGGGATGAAAAACTGTTTTTT. V usage is TRBV29-1 and J usage is TRBJ1-4; 7 nucleotides line up with TRBD1. Germline CDR1 and CDR2: SQVTM and ANQGSEA. With 3 bases clipped from V and 6 bases from J, the junction kept 7 bases outside the gene matches. The CDR3 consists of 14 residues. The variable domain in full, completed from reference TRBV29-1 and TRBJ1-4, reads SAVISQKPSRDICQRGTSLTIQCQVDSQVTMMFWYRQQPGQSLTLIATANQGSEATYESGFVIDKFPISRPNLTFSTLTVSNMSPEDSSIYLCSVDKGAGDEKLFFGSGTQLSVL.